These 20 T cell receptor beta chains originate from one sample sequenced in a study of Graves' ophthalmopathy and Graves' hyperthyroidism. From RNA, the CDR3 regions of TCR beta chains were amplified and sequenced. RT-PCR in the first round used HTBI primers; a second-round multiplex PCR followed. One entry per CDR3 protein, called by TCRdb with MiXCR from the multiplex PCR reads. The sample gives 450,000 or so distinct CDR3 sequences, around an eighth of which show up once; more than 8.5% is in the top ten. The source material was blood. These receptors all stem from a woman in her twenties or thirties with Graves' ophthalmopathy.

This chain uses TRBV6-1 with TRBJ1-1, with D hard to call. The CDR3 is made up of 14 amino acids. Per the germline V gene, CDR1 is MNHNS and CDR2 is SASEGT. Between the trimmed V and J ends, which lost 11 bases and 2 bases, there was a span of 18 bases. Here the CDR3 reads CAFKTGRSNTEAFF. CDR3 DNA sequence: TGTGCCTTCAAAACGGGCAGGTCTAACACTGAAGCTTTCTTT.

This clonotype showed up many times. The rearrangement uses TRBV19 and TRBJ2-7, with 11 bases lining up with TRBD2. Germline loops: CDR1 LNHDA, CDR2 SQIVND (reference sequence). The CDR3 has 15 residues. V gave up 4 bases and J gave up 3 bases; unmatched junction bases: 5. CDR3 nucleotides: TGTGCCAGTAGTAGGTCTGGGACTAGCGGCTACGAGCAGTACTTC. Its translation is CASSRSGTSGYEQYF.

The rearrangement uses TRBV12-5 and TRBJ2-5, with D tentatively TRBD2 (5 bases). The CDR3 length is 14 residues. Germline V gene sequence: CDR1 LGHNT, CDR2 FRNRAP. V lost 5 bases to trimming and J lost 2 bases, with 12 bases between them. This CDR3 is CASGQGGLQETQYF. The DNA of the CDR3 is TGTGCTAGTGGTCAAGGAGGATTGCAAGAGACCCAGTACTTC.

This clonotype has a count of ten or more. The V gene is TRBV28, the J gene TRBJ2-6; 7 nucleotides agree with TRBD1. Germline trimming cut 8 bases from V and 0 bases from J; bases unmatched to any gene: 1. CDR1 is MDHEN and CDR2 is SYDVKM in the germline V gene. The CDR3 is 14 amino acids. In nucleotides, the CDR3 is TGTGCCAGCCACAGGGGCTCTGGGGCCAACGTCCTGACTTTC. This codes for CASHRGSGANVLTF.

Details on this clonotype: One end of the junction does not line up with germline, which may come from a read error. This rearrangement joins TRBV4-1 to TRBJ2-5; D gene unclear. CDR3 length: 13 residues. CDR1 and CDR2 (germline): MGHRA, YSYEKL. The DNA of the CDR3 is TGCGCCAGCAGTCAAGTCAAGGCCCAGACCCAGTACTTC. Translation gives CASSQVKAQTQYF.

V is TRBV6-2 or TRBV6-3 and J is TRBJ1-5, with D unresolved. CDR1 is MNHEY, CDR2 SVGEGT, per germline. V gave up 1 base and J gave up 5 bases, with 9 bases separating them. This CDR3 is 14 amino acids long. CDR3 loop: CASSYWQDDQPQHF. The CDR3 DNA follows: TGTGCCAGCAGTTACTGGCAGGACGATCAGCCCCAGCATTTT.

The chain employs TRBV12-3 or TRBV12-4 and TRBJ1-2, with TRBD1 matching over 8 bases. This CDR3 comprises 15 residues. V lost 5 bases to trimming and J lost 5 bases; unmatched junction nucleotides: 10. The CDR3 DNA follows: TGTGCCAGCAGTCCAACGACAGGGGAGAGGTATGGCTACACCTTC. It codes for CASSPTTGERYGYTF.

There are a few counts of this clonotype. V gene TRBV15 combines with J gene TRBJ1-1; TRBD1 is a possible D gene (5 bases). The CDR3 runs 16 residues. The germline CDR1 and CDR2 sequences are LNHNV and YYDKDF (reference sequence). V dropped 5 bases and J dropped 1 base, with 17 bases sitting between them. CDR3 loop: CATSGPGGVSNTEAFF. The CDR3 bases are TGTGCCACCAGCGGCCCAGGAGGGGTCTCGAACACTGAAGCTTTCTTT.

The chain is built from TRBV6-1 and TRBJ2-7; D ambiguous. The CDR3 spans 13 residues. Germline V lookup: CDR1 MNHNS, CDR2 SASEGT. V was clipped by 6 bases and J by 5 bases, with 14 bases between them. The CDR3 reads CASSPGTRHEQYF. The CDR3 nucleotides are TGTGCCAGCAGCCCTGGTACGAGGCACGAGCAGTACTTC.

This clonotype was observed at least ten times. This sequence joins TRBV5-1 and TRBJ2-2; D perhaps matches TRBD2 (6 bases). Germline-derived CDR1 and CDR2 are SGHRS and YFSETQ. Between the trimmed V and J ends, which lost 4 bases and 7 bases, there was a span of 20 bases. CDR3 length: 16 residues. The CDR3 loop is CASSPLLAISNGELFF. DNA for the CDR3: TGCGCCAGCAGCCCTCTCCTAGCGATATCGAACGGGGAGCTGTTTTTT.

This clonotype was seen many times. The chain uses TRBV12-3 or TRBV12-4 and TRBJ1-6, with D unclear. The V end lost 2 bases, the J end lost 3 bases, and 11 bases lay between the germline ends. This CDR3 is built from 16 residues. CDR3 DNA sequence: TGTGCCAGCAGTTTACCGGGGATCTTCTATAATTCACCCCTCCACTTT. This sequence encodes CASSLPGIFYNSPLHF.

Regarding this clonotype: An end of the junction differs from the germline gene, which may be a read error. The chain combines TRBV20-1 with TRBJ2-4; 8 bases are a match to TRBD2. This CDR3 is built from 14 residues. Germline V gene lookup returns CDR1 DFQATT and CDR2 SNEGSKA (reference sequence). CDR3 coding DNA: TGCAGTGCTAACCCTGCCATCGGGGGGGACATTAAGTACTTC. This sequence encodes CSANPAIGGDIKYF.

Concerning this clonotype: Given a much more abundant clone one base away, this may be a read error. V usage is TRBV27 and J usage is TRBJ2-7; the D gene is possibly TRBD2 (6 bases). The CDR3 is 15 amino acids. Germline-derived CDR1 and CDR2 are MNHEY and SMNVEV (reference sequence). Here the CDR3 reads CASSSDWRGGDEQCF. The CDR3 nucleotides are TGTGCCAGCAGTTCCGACTGGCGGGGAGGTGACGAGCAGTGCTTC.

A remark on this clonotype: A read error may account for a junction end that differs from germline. The CDR3 is CSARLGQGPSEAVF. CDR3 sequence (DNA): TGCAGTGCTAGACTGGGACAGGGCCCTAGTGAAGCTGTCTTT. This chain links TRBV20-1 with TRBJ1-1; 9 nucleotides match TRBD1. The germline gives CDR1 DFQATT, CDR2 SNEGSKA (reference sequence). The CDR3 has 14 residues.

The table lists this clonotype with many counts. The chain joins TRBV2 to TRBJ2-4; 11 bases fit TRBD2. The CDR3 loop spans 15 amino acids. Germline V gene data show CDR1 as SNHLY and CDR2 as FYNNEI. V shed 6 bases and J 0 bases; nucleotides not matched to a gene: 1. The CDR3 protein is CASRGTSGAKNIQYF. The CDR3 DNA reads as TGTGCCAGCAGAGGGACTAGCGGAGCCAAAAACATTCAGTACTTC.

This sequence joins TRBV5-6 and TRBJ2-5; TRBD1 is a possible D gene (6 bases). CDR1 is SGHDT and CDR2 is YYEEEE in the germline V gene. This CDR3 is built from 12 residues. The V end lost 5 bases, the J end lost 5 bases, and 10 bases lay between the germline ends. Here the CDR3 reads CASSQGMETQYF. CDR3 DNA sequence: TGTGCCAGCAGTCAGGGGATGGAGACCCAGTACTTC.

In its sample, this clonotype was seen once. This chain joins TRBV18 and TRBJ1-6, with 10 bases aligning to TRBD1. This CDR3 comprises 18 residues. The V and J ends lost 4 bases and 8 bases, in that order; junction bases with no gene match: 14. The germline V gene encodes CDR1 KGHSH and CDR2 LQKENI. CDR3 DNA sequence: TGTGCCAGCTCACTATTACCTGTGGGACAGGGGATTGATTCACCCCTCCACTTT. Protein product: CASSLLPVGQGIDSPLHF.

This clonotype appeared many times. The V gene is TRBV6-2 or TRBV6-3, the J gene TRBJ2-2; no clear D. Trimming took 1 base from V and 5 from J, leaving 5 bases between them. CDR1 is MNHEY, CDR2 SVGEGT, per germline. The CDR3 is 13 residues long. The CDR3 DNA follows: TGTGCCAGCAGTTACTTAGAGACCGGGGAGCTGTTTTTT. This gives the protein CASSYLETGELFF.

There are many counts of this clonotype. This chain connects TRBV29-1 to TRBJ2-5; D remains ambiguous. The V and J ends lost 0 bases and 5 bases respectively, with 16 bases between them. The CDR3 covers 15 residues. Germline V CDR1 and CDR2: SQVTM, ANQGSEA. The CDR3 loop reads CSVEEVKIVRETQYF. DNA for the CDR3: TGCAGCGTTGAAGAAGTAAAGATTGTACGGGAGACCCAGTACTTC.

This clonotype came up many times. The chain couples TRBV2 to TRBJ2-7; TRBD2 matches 8 bases. Looked up from germline, CDR1 is SNHLY and CDR2 is FYNNEI. With V trimmed by 7 bases and J by 5 bases, 10 bases remained unmatched. CDR3 size: 14 residues. Here the CDR3 DNA reads TGTGCCAGCACCTTCGGGGGGGGGCAGGACGAGCAGTACTTC. Translating it yields CASTFGGGQDEQYF.